The 12 T cell receptor beta chains presented below share a single source sample, sequenced in a study of OX40 agonist ivuxolimab in advanced cancers. Libraries came from the immunoSEQ multiplex PCR assay. Entries here come from immuneACCESS through TCRdb and include only in-frame sequences with V and J called. Some clones fail to appear in such tables; in the studies checked, an unresolved V gene covers under half of the shortfall, and the cause of the remainder is unknown. The sample has tens of thousands of clones on record, more than 75% of them singletons. The top ten constitute approximately 11% of the sample. Sequences were derived from CD4+ or CD8+ T cells sorted from blood, sampled in a trial of the OX40 agonist ivuxolimab. All receptors come from an adult with an advanced solid tumor such as melanoma, head and neck, liver or kidney cancer.

This clone has more than one count but fewer than ten. The CDR3: CASSSKQGFSHGYTF. The CDR3 DNA sequence: TGTGCCAGCAGCTCAAAACAGGGGTTTTCTCATGGCTACACCTTC. V and J are TRBV11-2 and TRBJ1-2; TRBD1 agrees at 7 bases. CDR3 length equals 15 residues. V shed 4 bases, J shed 6 bases, and the junction held 11 bases outside the gene matches. From germline, CDR1 is SGHAT and CDR2 FQNNGV.

The sample holds a few counts of this clone. The chain links TRBV7-9 to TRBJ2-5; 12 bases are shared with TRBD2. CDR3 length: 13 amino acids. After removal of 5 bases from V and 13 bases from J, the junction contained 8 bases not matched to a gene. Germline V gene sequence: CDR1 SEHNR, CDR2 FQNEAQ (reference sequence). The CDR3 bases are TGTGCCAGCAGCACAACTAGCGGGAGGCTCCTGTACTTC. Amino acid sequence: CASSTTSGRLLYF.

The V gene is TRBV9, the J gene TRBJ1-6, with D hard to call. V was shortened by 4 bases and J by 0 bases, with 11 bases between the two germline ends. This CDR3 region has 16 residues. CDR1 and CDR2 from the germline V gene are SGDLS and YYNGEE. Here the CDR3 DNA reads TGTGCCAGCAGCTCGACTGGGAGCTCCTATAATTCACCCCTCCACTTT. It specifies CASSSTGSSYNSPLHF.

The chain is built from TRBV4-2 and TRBJ2-7; maybe TRBD2 (7 bases). Looked up from germline, CDR1 is LGHNA and CDR2 is YNFKEQ. V shed 6 bases and J shed 5 bases, with 14 bases lying between them. This CDR3 region has 13 residues. The CDR3 region has the DNA TGTGCCAGCAGTAAGGGGGAGGGCCACGAGCAGTACTTC. It is translated as CASSKGEGHEQYF.

The chain links TRBV7-8 to TRBJ2-3; possibly TRBD1 for D (6 bases). V was pared by 4 bases and J by 3 bases, with 17 bases between. Per germline, CDR1 SGHVS and CDR2 FQNEAQ. The CDR3 runs to 16 residues. The chain's CDR3 is CASSSRDKGITDTQYF. In DNA, the CDR3 is TGTGCCAGCAGCTCCCGGGACAAGGGGATTACAGATACGCAGTATTTT.

This clone was counted only a few times. The chain is built from TRBV6-5 and TRBJ2-1; D is tentatively TRBD1 or TRBD2 (5 bases each). This CDR3 has 11 residues. V was shortened by 3 bases and J by 9 bases, with 6 bases between the two germline ends. Germline V gene sequence: CDR1 MNHEY, CDR2 SVGAGI. The CDR3 region has the DNA TGTGCCAGCAGTTATGGGGGTGAGCAGTTCTTC. Protein: CASSYGGEQFF.

This chain connects TRBV9 to TRBJ1-1, with D unclear. Trimming took 6 bases from V and 10 from J, leaving 16 bases between them. The germline CDR1 and CDR2 sequences are SGDLS and YYNGEE. This CDR3 spans 12 amino acids. The CDR3 loop reads CASNPAPIGAFF. Here the CDR3 DNA reads TGTGCCAGCAACCCAGCCCCCATAGGAGCTTTCTTT.

The chain couples TRBV7-8 to TRBJ2-1; TRBD2 matches 10 bases. V lost 5 bases, J lost 8 bases, and 12 bases stayed unmatched. Germline CDR1 reads SGHVS; CDR2 reads FQNEAQ. The CDR3 is made up of 16 amino acids. The CDR3 loop is CASSQNLAGAFDEQFF. The CDR3 DNA follows: TGTGCCAGCAGCCAAAATCTAGCGGGAGCGTTCGATGAGCAGTTCTTC.

The chain combines TRBV7-2 with TRBJ1-5; no clear D gene. Per the germline V gene, CDR1 is SGHTA and CDR2 is FQGNSA. V was trimmed by 1 base and J by 0 bases, leaving 4 bases between them. CDR3 length: 14 amino acids. CDR3 sequence (DNA): TGTGCCAGCAGCTTAGTGGGTAGCAATCAGCCCCAGCATTTT. This sequence encodes CASSLVGSNQPQHF.

J is TRBJ2-5 and V is TRBV28; 9 bases fit TRBD1. CDR1 and CDR2 from the germline V gene are MDHEN and SYDVKM. Trimming at V came to 3 bases and at J to 5 bases, leaving 4 bases not matched to a gene. This CDR3 region has 14 residues. The CDR3 region has the DNA TGTGCCAGCAGTTTCACAGGGGGCATGGAGACCCAGTACTTC. This translates into CASSFTGGMETQYF.

V gene TRBV2 combines with J gene TRBJ2-7, with D perhaps matching TRBD2 (5 bases). The V gene lost 8 bases and the J gene lost 6 bases, with 20 bases spanning the gap. CDR3 length: 14 residues. Germline CDR1 SNHLY, CDR2 FYNNEI. CDR3 sequence reads: CASLGAPNAGEQYF. As DNA, the CDR3 is TGTGCCAGCCTGGGAGCGCCCAATGCCGGCGAGCAGTACTTC.

CDR3 nucleotide sequence: TGTGCCAGCAGCTCCCGCGTTCTAGCGGGGGGGAAATTTCTGTATTTT. Its translation is CASSSRVLAGGKFLYF. The chain carries TRBV13 and TRBJ2-3, with 12 nucleotides matching TRBD2. CDR3 length: 16 amino acids. The germline V gene encodes CDR1 PRHDT and CDR2 FYEKMQ (reference sequence). V trimming: 4 bases; J trimming: 14 bases; junction bases outside the gene matches: 16. The full variable domain, in which reference TRBV13 and TRBJ2-3 provide the parts outside the CDR3, is AAGVIQSPRHLIKEKRETATLKCYPIPRHDTVYWYQQGPGQDPQFLISFYEKMQSDKGSIPDRFSAQQFSDYHSELNMSSLELGDSALYFCASSSRVLAGGKFLYFGPGTRLTVL.